Following are 2 T cell receptor beta chains from one sample sequenced in a study of cytomegalovirus exposure and HLA in healthy donors. PCR used 60 Vbeta primers and 13 Jbeta primers. TCRdb keeps only in-frame clones here, not all; method: immunoSEQ multiplex PCR. The sample records 90,000 to 120,000 clones, more than 65% being singletons. The sample consisted of PBMCs. These receptors originate from a woman between 50 and 59 years old in good health and CMV-seropositive.

This clone was observed a single time. The V gene is TRBV7-9, the J gene TRBJ2-7; D is perhaps TRBD1 (5 bases). Trimming pared 2 bases from V and 2 bases from J, leaving 7 bases between. Germline V CDR1 and CDR2: SEHNR, FQNEAQ (reference sequence). This CDR3 comprises 13 residues. The CDR3 nucleotides read TGTGCCAGCAGCTTATCGACAGCCTACGAGCAGTACTTC. It specifies CASSLSTAYEQYF. The full variable domain, its missing parts supplied by reference TRBV7-9 and TRBJ2-7, is DTGVSQNPRHKITKRGQNVTFRCDPISEHNRLYWYRQTLGQGPEFLTYFQNEAQLEKSRLLSDRFSAERPKGSFSTLEIQRTEQGDSAMYLCASSLSTAYEQYFGPGTRLTVT.

The chain combines TRBV14 with TRBJ2-5, with D tentatively TRBD1 (6 bases). The V end was cut by 9 bases, the J end by 1 base, with 15 bases between. The CDR3 spans 14 residues. CDR1 is SGHDN and CDR2 is FVKESK in the germline V gene. The CDR3 loop reads CARKQGAGQETQYF. As DNA, the CDR3 is TGTGCCAGGAAACAGGGTGCTGGCCAAGAGACCCAGTACTTC.